This TCR beta chain stems from a study of PD-1 blockade in classical Hodgkin lymphoma. This table comes from immunoSEQ multiplex PCR, and its TCRdb copy is limited to in-frame clones, with some not included. The repertoire includes approximately 58,000 clones, more than 85% of them detected once, and about 10% sits in the top ten. Germline V gene lookup returns CDR1 GTSNPN and CDR2 SVGIG (reference sequence). The V end was cut by 0 bases, the J end by 4 bases, with 14 bases between. This CDR3 comprises 15 residues. Autologous stem cell transplantation was followed by relapse in every patient, and brentuximab vedotin exposure varied.

V gene TRBV30 combines with J gene TRBJ2-3, with a possible D match to TRBD2 (5 bases). Sequenced material: peripheral blood mononuclear cells (PBMCs), taken before the second cycle of nivolumab. This sequence originates from a human donor with classical Hodgkin lymphoma. CDR3 bases: TGTGCCTGGAGTGTCATAGGGAGTAGCTCAGATACGCAGTATTTT. Translated: CAWSVIGSSSDTQYF.